This TCR beta chain was retrieved from a study of CD8+ T cells in alopecia areata. This clone was counted a few times. Extraction and reverse transcription of RNA yielded cDNA as the sequencing template. Clones were sequenced by immunoSEQ multiplex PCR, and TCRdb holds only the in-frame ones, with some missing. Of roughly 140,000 clones in the sample, around 51% were seen once. There are 15 residues in the CDR3. The germline gives CDR1 SGHAT, CDR2 FQNNGV. V lost 6 bases, J lost 5 bases, and 19 bases lay in between. The chain employs TRBV11-2 and TRBJ2-5, with D perhaps matching TRBD1 or TRBD2 (5 bases each). Specimen: CD4+ T cells sorted from blood, collected at week 0. This receptor was identified in a human donor with alopecia areata. CDR3: CASRDGTRGFETQYF. The CDR3, as DNA: TGTGCCAGCAGGGACGGGACCAGAGGCTTCGAGACCCAGTACTTC.